This TCR beta chain was captured in a study of blood T cell repertoires in COVID-19 (TCRdb year 2020). Regarding the research as a whole: Samples from collaborators originated in the United States, Italy and Spain and spanned both the acute and convalescent phases of COVID-19. The material from the prospective study consisted of cDNA or gDNA derived from T cells, B-cell-depleted T cells, or PBMCs. The dataset comprised deeply sampled blood TCRbeta repertoires from subjects exposed to, actively infected with, or recovered from COVID-19. The repertoires were released in a freely available public database intended as a resource for research on the immune response to SARS-CoV-2. The samples were drawn from two sources: the first 160 participants of the ongoing ImmuneRACE study, and 1,254 subjects contributed by 6 global collaborators. The sample metadata nearly always contained a de-identified subject ID, COVID-19 status, age in years and sex. HLA class I and class II types, where available, came from metadata supplied by the sample provider rather than from assay-based typing.

The CDR3 numbers 17 residues from cysteine through phenylalanine. The DNA shown is the 51-base CDR3, in frame from base 1. Germline trimming amounts to 11 bases on V and 8 bases on J, with 23 as the count of junction bases outside the gene matches. What the authors observed across the whole study: Clinical and demographic metadata were provided uncurated, with the amount varying by source and participant.

A word on this clone: The antigen it binds to is not known. The record has no base qualities; no much larger clone is one base away.

The collaborating institutions used their own protocols to collect whole blood in K2EDTA tubes. Collaborator samples were shipped for TCRbeta analysis as frozen whole blood, isolated PBMCs, or DNA extracted from either sample type. The immunoSEQ Assay, a bias-controlled multiplex PCR, was used to amplify TCRbeta CDR3 regions from genomic DNA. The study's processing was this. The number of nucleated cells in each sample was estimated from the amplification of reference gene primers within the assay. To quantify the absolute abundance of each unique TCRbeta CDR3 rearrangement, sequence reads were collapsed and filtered. For each sample, productive Simpson clonality was calculated as the square root of Simpson's diversity index across productive rearrangements. TCRdb obtained this table from immuneACCESS and retained in-frame rearrangements with V and J assigned. These tables miss some clones; where compared with another copy, unresolved V genes account for less than half of the shortfall, and the remainder is unexplained. The V and J calls and clone size were taken over from that table, and D and trimming were inferred from the DNA. The sample has 100,000 to 120,000 clones on record, about 75% of them singletons. The ten largest clones take up around 16% of the sample.

Sequenced sample: peripheral blood. The sequence is built from TRBV23-1 and TRBJ1-2, with TRBD1 identical over 10 junction bases. TRBV23-1 is an ORF, with its function uncertain. This TCR derives from a woman over 75 with active or convalescent COVID-19. In nucleotides, the sequence is TGCGCCGGACCTTCGGAGGGAACCGGGACAGGGGACTCCGGCTACACCTTC. This encodes CAGPSEGTGTGDSGYTF.